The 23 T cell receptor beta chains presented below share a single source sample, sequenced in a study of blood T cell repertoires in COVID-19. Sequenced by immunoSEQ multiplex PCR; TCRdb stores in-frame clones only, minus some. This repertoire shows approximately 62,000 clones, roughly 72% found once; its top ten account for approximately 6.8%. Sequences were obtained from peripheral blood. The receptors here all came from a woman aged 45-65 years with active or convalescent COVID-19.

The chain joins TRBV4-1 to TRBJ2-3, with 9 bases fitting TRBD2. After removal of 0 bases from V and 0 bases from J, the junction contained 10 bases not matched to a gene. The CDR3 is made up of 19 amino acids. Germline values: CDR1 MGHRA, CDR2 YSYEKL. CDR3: CASSQDWREGSFSTDTQYF. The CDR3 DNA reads TGCGCCAGCAGCCAAGATTGGCGGGAGGGCTCCTTTAGCACAGATACGCAGTATTTT.

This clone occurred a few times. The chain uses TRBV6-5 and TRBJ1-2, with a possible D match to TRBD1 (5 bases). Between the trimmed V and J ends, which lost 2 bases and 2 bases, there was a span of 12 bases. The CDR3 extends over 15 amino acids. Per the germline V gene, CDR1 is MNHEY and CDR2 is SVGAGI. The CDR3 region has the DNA TGTGCCAGCAGTTACCAGGGTGGCATAAACTATGGCTACACCTTC. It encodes CASSYQGGINYGYTF.

CDR3 residues: CATSDPGQGIHGELFF. CDR3 coding DNA: TGTGCCACCAGTGACCCGGGACAGGGTATTCACGGGGAGCTGTTTTTT. This chain connects TRBV24-1 to TRBJ2-2; 9 bases match TRBD1. With V trimmed by 4 bases and J by 7 bases, 9 bases remained unmatched. Germline assignment: CDR1 KGHDR and CDR2 SFDVKD. CDR3 length: 16 residues.

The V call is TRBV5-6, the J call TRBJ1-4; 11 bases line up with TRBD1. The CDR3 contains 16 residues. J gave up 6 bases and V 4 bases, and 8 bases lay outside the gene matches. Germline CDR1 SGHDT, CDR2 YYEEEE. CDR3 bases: TGTGCCAGCAGCCAGACCGGACAGGGGGCTTATGAAAAACTGTTTTTT. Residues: CASSQTGQGAYEKLFF.

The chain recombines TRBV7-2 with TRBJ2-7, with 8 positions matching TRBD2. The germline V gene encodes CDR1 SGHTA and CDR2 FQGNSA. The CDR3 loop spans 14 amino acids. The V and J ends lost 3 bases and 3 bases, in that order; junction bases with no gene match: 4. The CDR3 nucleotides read TGTGCCAGCAGCTTGCGCCTAGCGGGCTACGAGCAGTACTTC. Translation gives CASSLRLAGYEQYF.

The CDR3 sequence is CAVTQGRITNEKLFF. DNA of the CDR3: TGTGCCGTAACACAGGGGAGGATAACTAATGAAAAACTGTTTTTT. The rearrangement uses TRBV7-8 and TRBJ1-4; 7 bases map to TRBD1. This CDR3 is built from 15 residues. Trimming cost V 11 bases and J 1 base; bases outside gene matches: 10. The germline V gene has CDR1 SGHVS and CDR2 FQNEAQ.

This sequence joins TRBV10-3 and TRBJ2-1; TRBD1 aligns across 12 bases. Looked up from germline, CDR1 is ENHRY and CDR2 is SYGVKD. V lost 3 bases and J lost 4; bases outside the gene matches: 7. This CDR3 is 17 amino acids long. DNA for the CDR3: TGTGCCATCAGTGACCAGGGACAGGGGGCCTTATACAATGAGCAGTTCTTC. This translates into CAISDQGQGALYNEQFF.

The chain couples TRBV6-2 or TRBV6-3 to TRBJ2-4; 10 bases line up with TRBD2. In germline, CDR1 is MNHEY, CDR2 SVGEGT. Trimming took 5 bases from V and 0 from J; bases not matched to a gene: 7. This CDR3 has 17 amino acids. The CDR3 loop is CASSSGRGRLAKNIQYF. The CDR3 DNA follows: TGTGCCAGCAGTAGCGGGAGGGGACGTCTAGCCAAAAACATTCAGTACTTC.

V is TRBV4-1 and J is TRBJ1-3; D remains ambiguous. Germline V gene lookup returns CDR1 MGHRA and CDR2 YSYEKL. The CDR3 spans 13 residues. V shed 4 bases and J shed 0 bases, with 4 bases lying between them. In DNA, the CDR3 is TGCGCCAGCAGCCGCAGCTCTGGAAACACCATATATTTT. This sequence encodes CASSRSSGNTIYF.

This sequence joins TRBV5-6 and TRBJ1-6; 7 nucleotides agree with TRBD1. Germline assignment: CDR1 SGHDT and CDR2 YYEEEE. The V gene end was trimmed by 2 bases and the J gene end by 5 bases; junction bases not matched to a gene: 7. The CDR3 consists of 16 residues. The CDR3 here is CASSFKQGSNNSPLHF. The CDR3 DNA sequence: TGTGCCAGCAGCTTTAAACAGGGGTCGAATAATTCACCCCTCCACTTT.

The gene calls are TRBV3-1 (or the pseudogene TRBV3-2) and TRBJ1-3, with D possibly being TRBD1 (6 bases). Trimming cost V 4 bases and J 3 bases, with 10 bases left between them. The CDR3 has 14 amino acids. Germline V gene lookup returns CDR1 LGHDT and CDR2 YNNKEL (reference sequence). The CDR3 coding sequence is TGTGCCAGCAGCCTCGGACAGTATGGAAACACCATATATTTT. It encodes CASSLGQYGNTIYF.

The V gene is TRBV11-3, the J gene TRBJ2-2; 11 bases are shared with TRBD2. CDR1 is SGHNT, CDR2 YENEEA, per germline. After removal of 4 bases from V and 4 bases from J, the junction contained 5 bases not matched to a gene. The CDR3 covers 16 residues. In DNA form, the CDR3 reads TGTGCCAGCAGCTCGGGTAGCGGGAGGGCCACCGGGGAGCTGTTTTTT. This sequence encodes CASSSGSGRATGELFF.

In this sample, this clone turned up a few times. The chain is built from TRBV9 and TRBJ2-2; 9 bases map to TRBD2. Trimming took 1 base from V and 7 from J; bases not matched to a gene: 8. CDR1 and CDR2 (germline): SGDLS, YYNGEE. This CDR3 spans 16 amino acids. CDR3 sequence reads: CASSVLAGGPIGELFF. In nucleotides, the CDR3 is TGTGCCAGCAGCGTACTCGCGGGAGGGCCCATCGGGGAGCTGTTTTTT.

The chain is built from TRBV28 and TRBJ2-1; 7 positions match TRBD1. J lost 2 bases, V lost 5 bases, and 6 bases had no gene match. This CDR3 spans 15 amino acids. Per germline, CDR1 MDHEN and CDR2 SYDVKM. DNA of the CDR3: TGTGCCAGCAGTCAGCAAGGGGGCGCCTACAATGAGCAGTTCTTC. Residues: CASSQQGGAYNEQFF.

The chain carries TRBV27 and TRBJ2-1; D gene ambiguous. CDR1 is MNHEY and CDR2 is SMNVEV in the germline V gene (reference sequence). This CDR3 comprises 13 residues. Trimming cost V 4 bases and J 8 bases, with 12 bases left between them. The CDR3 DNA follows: TGTGCCAGCAGTTCCCCTCTGAGCGATGAGCAGTTCTTC. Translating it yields CASSSPLSDEQFF.

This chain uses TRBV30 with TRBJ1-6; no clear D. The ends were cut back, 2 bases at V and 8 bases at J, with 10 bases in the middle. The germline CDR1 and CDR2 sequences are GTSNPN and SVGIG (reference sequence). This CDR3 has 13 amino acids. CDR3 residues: CAWSPQRDSPLHF. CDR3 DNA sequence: TGTGCCTGGAGTCCCCAGCGAGATTCACCCCTCCACTTT.

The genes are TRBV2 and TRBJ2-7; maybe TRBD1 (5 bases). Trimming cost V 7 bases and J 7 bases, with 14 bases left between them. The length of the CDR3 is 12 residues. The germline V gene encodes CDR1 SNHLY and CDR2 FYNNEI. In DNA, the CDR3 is TGTGCCAGCACCAAACGGGCAGGGGAGCAGTACTTC. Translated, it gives CASTKRAGEQYF.

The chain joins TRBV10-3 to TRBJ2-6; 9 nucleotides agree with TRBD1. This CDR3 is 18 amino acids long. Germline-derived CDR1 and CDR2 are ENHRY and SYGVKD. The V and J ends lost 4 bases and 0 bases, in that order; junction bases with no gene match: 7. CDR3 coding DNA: TGTGCCATCAGTGGGGGACAGGGAGGGACCTCTGGGGCCAACGTCCTGACTTTC. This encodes CAISGGQGGTSGANVLTF.

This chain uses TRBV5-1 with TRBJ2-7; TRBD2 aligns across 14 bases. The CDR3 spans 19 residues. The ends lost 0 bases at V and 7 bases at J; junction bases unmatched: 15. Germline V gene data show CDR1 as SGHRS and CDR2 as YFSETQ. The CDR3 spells CASSLAAGLAGGFTLEQYF. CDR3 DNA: TGCGCCAGCAGCTTGGCAGCCGGACTAGCGGGAGGTTTTACGTTGGAGCAGTACTTC.

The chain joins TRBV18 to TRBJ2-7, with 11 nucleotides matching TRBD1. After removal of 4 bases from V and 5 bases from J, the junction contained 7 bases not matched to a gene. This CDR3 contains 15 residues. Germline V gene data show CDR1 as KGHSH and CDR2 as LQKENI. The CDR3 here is CASSQSGTGGHEQYF. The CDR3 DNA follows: TGTGCCAGCTCACAGTCCGGGACAGGGGGTCACGAGCAGTACTTC.

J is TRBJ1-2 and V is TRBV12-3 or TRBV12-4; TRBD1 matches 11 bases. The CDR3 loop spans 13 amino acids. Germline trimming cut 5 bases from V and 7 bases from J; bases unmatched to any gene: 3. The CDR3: CASSRTGGSGYTF. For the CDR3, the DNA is TGTGCCAGCAGTCGGACAGGGGGCAGTGGCTACACCTTC.

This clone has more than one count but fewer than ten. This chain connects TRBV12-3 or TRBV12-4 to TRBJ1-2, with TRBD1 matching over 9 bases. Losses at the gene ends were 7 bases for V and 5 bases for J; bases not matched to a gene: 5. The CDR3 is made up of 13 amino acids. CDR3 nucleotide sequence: TGTGCCAGCACCCAACAGGGGGCTTATGGCTACACCTTC. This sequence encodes CASTQQGAYGYTF.

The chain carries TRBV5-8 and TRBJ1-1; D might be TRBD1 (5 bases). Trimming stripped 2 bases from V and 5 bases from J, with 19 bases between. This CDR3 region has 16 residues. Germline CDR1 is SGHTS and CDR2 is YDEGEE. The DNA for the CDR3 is TGTGCCAGCAGCTTCGGACGAAGGCGGGGGAAGACTGAAGCTTTCTTT. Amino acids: CASSFGRRRGKTEAFF. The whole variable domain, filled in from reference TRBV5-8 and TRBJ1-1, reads EAGVTQSPTHLIKTRGQQATLRCSPISGHTSVYWYQQALGLGLQFLLWYDEGEERNRGNFPPRFSGRQFPNYSSELNVNALELEDSALYLCASSFGRRRGKTEAFFGQGTRLTVV.